The 2 T cell receptor beta chains presented below share a single source sample, sequenced in a study of blood T cell repertoires in COVID-19. The assay was immunoSEQ multiplex PCR, and TCRdb's table has in-frame clones only and misses some. The data show over 75,000 clones, roughly 84% seen once. Sequencing used peripheral blood. These receptors originate from a woman older than 75 with acute or convalescent COVID-19.

The chain is built from TRBV29-1 and TRBJ2-2; 7 positions match TRBD2. The CDR3 contains 14 residues. The V gene's germline CDR1 is SQVTM and CDR2 ANQGSEA. The trim removed 5 bases at V and 5 bases at J, leaving 8 bases unmatched. CDR3 DNA sequence: TGCAGCGTTTCCAGCGGGGTACCAACCGGGGAGCTGTTTTTT. It encodes CSVSSGVPTGELFF.

Remarks on this clone: One junction end does not reproduce the germline sequence, and a read error may be involved. The rearrangement uses TRBV5-1 and TRBJ1-2; 7 nucleotides agree with TRBD1. Germline V gene data show CDR1 as SGHRS and CDR2 as YFSETQ. The CDR3 length is 14 residues. CDR3 residues: CASSLGQSNYGYTF. The CDR3 DNA follows: TGCGCCAGCAGTTTGGGACAGTCGAACTATGGCTACACCTTC. Complete variable domain (other parts from reference TRBV5-1 and TRBJ1-2): KAGVTQTPRYLIKTRGQQVTLSCSPISGHRSVSWYQQTPGQGLQFLFEYFSETQRNKGNFPGRFSGRQFSNSRSEMNVSTLELGDSALYLCASSLGQSNYGYTFGSGTRLTVV.